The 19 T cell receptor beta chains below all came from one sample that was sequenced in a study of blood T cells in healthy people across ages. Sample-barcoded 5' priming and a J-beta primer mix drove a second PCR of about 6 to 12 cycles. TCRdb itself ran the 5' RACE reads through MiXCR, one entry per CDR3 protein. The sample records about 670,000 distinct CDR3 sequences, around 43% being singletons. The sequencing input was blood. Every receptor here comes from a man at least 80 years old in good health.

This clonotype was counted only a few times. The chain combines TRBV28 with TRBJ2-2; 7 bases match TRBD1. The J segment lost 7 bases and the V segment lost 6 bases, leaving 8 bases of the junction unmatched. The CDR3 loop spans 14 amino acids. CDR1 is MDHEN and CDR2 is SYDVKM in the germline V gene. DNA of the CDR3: TGTGCCAGCAGCTTAGACAGGGTGGTCGGGGAGCTGTTTTTT. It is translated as CASSLDRVVGELFF.

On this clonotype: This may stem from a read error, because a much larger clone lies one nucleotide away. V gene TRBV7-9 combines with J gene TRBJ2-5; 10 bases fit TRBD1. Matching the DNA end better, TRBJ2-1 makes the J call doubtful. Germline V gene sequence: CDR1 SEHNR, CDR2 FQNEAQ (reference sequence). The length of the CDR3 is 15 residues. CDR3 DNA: TGTGCCAGCGGCGGGACAGGGGTCGACCAAGAGACCCAGTTCTTC. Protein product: CASGGTGVDQETQFF.

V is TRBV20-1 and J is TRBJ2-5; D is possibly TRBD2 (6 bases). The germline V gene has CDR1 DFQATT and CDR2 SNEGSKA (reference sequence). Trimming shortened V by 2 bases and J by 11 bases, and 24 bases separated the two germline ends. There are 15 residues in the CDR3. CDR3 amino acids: CSARPVDTGVNEQYF. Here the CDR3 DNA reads TGCAGTGCTAGACCCGTAGACACGGGGGTAAATGAGCAGTACTTC.

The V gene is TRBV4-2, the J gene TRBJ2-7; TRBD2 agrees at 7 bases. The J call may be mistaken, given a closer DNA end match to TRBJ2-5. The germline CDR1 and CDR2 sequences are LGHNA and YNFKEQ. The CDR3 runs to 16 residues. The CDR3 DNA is TGTGCCAGCAGCCCCAAAGGGCACCTAGCGGAAGGGACCCAGTACTTC. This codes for CASSPKGHLAEGTQYF.

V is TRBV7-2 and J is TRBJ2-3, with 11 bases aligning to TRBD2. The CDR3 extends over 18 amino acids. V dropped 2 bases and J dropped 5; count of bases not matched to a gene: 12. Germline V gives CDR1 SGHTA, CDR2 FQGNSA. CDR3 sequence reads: CASSLYSGRAGYRDTQYF. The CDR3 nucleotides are TGTGCCAGCAGCTTATATAGCGGGAGGGCCGGGTATAGAGATACGCAGTATTTT. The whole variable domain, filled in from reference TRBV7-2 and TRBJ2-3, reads GAGVSQSPSNKVTEKGKDVELRCDPISGHTALYWYRQSLGQGLEFLIYFQGNSAPDKSGLPSDRFSAERTGGSVSTLTIQRTQQEDSAVYLCASSLYSGRAGYRDTQYFGPGTRLTVL.

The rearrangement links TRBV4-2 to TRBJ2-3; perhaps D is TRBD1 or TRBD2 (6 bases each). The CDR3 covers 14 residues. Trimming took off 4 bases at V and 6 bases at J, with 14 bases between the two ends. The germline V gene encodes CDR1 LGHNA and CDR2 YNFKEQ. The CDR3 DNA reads TGTGCCAGCAGCCTTCGGGGGCCAAGTGATACGCAGTATTTT. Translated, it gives CASSLRGPSDTQYF.

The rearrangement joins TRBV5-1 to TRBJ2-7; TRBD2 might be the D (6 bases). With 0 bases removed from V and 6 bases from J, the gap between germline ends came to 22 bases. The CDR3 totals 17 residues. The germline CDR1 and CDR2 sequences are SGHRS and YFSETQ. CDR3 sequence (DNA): TGCGCCAGCAGCTTGGCCCGGGGTTGGGGCGCGGGGAGCGAGCAGTACTTC. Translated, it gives CASSLARGWGAGSEQYF.

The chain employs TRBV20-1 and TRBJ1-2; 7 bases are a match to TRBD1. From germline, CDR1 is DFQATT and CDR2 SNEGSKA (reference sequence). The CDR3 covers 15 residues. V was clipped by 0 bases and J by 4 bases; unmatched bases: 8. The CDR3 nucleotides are TGCAGTGCTAGAGATTTAGACAGGGAGAGCTATGGCTACACCTTC. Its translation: CSARDLDRESYGYTF.

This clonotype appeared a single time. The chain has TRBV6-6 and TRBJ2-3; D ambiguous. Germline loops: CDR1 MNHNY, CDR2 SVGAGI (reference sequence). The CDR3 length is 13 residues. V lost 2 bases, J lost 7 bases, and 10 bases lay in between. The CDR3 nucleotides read TGTGCCAGCAGTTACGATGAGCTCAATACGCAGTATTTT. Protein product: CASSYDELNTQYF.

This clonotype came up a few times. The CDR3 DNA is TGTGCCAGCAGTGTTGGAGCCTATGGCTACACCTTC. It codes for CASSVGAYGYTF. The rearrangement uses TRBV6-1 and TRBJ1-2; unclear D gene. Deletions cut 4 bases from V and 4 bases from J, with 7 bases between. CDR1 and CDR2 (germline): MNHNS, SASEGT. The CDR3 runs 12 residues.

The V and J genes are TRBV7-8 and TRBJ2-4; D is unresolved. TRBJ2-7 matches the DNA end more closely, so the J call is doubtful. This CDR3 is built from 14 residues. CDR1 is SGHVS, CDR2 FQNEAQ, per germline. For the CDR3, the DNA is TGTGCCAGCAGCGTAATAGGAACGTCCTACGAGCAGTACTTC. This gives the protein CASSVIGTSYEQYF.

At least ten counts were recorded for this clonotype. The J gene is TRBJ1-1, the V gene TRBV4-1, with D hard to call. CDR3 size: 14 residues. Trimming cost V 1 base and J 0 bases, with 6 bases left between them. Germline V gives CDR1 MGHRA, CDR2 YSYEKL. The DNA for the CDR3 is TGCGCCAGCAGCCAAGGCACAGTGAACACTGAAGCTTTCTTT. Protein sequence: CASSQGTVNTEAFF.

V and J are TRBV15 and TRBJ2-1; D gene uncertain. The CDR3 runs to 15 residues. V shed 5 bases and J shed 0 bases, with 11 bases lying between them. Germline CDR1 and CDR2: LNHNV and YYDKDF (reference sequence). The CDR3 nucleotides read TGTGCCACCAGCCTTAACGGAGCCTCCTACAATGAGCAGTTCTTC. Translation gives CATSLNGASYNEQFF.

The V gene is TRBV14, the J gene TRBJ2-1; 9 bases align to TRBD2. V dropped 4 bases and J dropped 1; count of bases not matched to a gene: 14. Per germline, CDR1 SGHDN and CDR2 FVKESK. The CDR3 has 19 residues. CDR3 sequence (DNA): TGTGCCAGCAGCCGCGGGGGTAGCGGGAGTGTTCCTTCCTACAATGAGCAGTTCTTC. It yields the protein CASSRGGSGSVPSYNEQFF.

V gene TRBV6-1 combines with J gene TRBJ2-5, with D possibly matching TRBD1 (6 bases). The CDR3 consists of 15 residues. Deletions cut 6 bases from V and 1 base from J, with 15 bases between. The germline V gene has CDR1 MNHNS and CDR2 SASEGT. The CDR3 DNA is TGTGCCAGCAGCCGGCAGACAGGCCTCCAAGAGACCCAGTACTTC. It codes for CASSRQTGLQETQYF.

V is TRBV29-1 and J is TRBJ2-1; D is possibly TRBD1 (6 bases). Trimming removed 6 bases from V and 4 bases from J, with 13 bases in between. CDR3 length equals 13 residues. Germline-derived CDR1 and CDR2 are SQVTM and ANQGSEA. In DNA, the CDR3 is TGCAGCGTGTGCTGGACAGAATACAATGAGCAGTTCTTC. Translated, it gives CSVCWTEYNEQFF.

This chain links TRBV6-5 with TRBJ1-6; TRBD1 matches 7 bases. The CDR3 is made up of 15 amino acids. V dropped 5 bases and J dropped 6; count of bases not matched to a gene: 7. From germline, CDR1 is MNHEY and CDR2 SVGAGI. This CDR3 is CASSNRQGVNSPLHF. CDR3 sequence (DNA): TGTGCCAGCAGTAACCGACAGGGTGTTAATTCACCCCTCCACTTT.

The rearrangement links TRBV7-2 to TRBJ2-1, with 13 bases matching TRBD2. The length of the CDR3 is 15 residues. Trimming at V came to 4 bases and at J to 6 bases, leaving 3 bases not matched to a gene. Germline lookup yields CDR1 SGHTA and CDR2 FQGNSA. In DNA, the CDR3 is TGTGCCAGCAGCTCCGGACTAGCGGGAGCCAATGAGCAGTTCTTC. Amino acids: CASSSGLAGANEQFF.

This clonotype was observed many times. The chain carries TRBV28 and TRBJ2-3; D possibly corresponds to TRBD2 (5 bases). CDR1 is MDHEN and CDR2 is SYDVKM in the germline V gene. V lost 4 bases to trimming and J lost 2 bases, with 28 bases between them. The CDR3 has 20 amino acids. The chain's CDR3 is CASSSIRASDLSGDTDTQYF. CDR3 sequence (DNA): TGTGCCAGCAGTTCCATCCGTGCTTCCGACCTCAGCGGAGACACAGATACGCAGTATTTT.